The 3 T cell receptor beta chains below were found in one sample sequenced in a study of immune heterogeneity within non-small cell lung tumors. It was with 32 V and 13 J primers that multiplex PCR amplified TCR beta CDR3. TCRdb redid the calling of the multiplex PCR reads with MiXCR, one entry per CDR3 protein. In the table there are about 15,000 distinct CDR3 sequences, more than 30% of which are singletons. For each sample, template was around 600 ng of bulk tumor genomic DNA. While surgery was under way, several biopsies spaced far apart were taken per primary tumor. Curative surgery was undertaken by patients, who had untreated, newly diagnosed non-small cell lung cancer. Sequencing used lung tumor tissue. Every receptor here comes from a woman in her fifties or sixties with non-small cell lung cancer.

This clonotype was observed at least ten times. CDR3 sequence: CASSLRGQGLWNTEAFF. CDR3 bases: TGTGCCAGCAGCTTAAGGGGACAGGGGTTATGGAACACTGAAGCTTTCTTT. The chain uses TRBV7-9 and TRBJ1-1; TRBD1 matches at 10 bases. Germline CDR1 reads SEHNR; CDR2 reads FQNEAQ (reference sequence). The CDR3 is made up of 17 amino acids. V lost 2 bases and J lost 1; bases outside the gene matches: 7.

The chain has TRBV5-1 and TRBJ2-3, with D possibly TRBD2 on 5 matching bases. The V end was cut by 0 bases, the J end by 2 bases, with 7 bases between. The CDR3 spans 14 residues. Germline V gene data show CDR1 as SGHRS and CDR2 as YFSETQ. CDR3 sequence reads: CASSLEADTDTQYF. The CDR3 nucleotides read TGCGCCAGCAGCTTGGAAGCGGACACAGATACGCAGTATTTT.

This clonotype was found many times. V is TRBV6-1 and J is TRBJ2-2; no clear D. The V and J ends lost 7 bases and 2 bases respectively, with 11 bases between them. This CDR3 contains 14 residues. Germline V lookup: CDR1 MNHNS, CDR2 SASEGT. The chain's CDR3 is CASIPQTNTGELFF. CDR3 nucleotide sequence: TGTGCCAGCATCCCGCAGACCAACACCGGGGAGCTGTTTTTT.